This paragraph reports one T cell receptor (beta chain). The data originate from a study of blood T cell repertoires in COVID-19. Data came from immunoSEQ multiplex PCR; TCRdb stores just in-frame clones and leaves some out. This sample has around 280,000 clones, with 70% to 90% found just once. This CDR3 has 15 amino acids. Germline V lookup: CDR1 KGHDR, CDR2 SFDVKD. V was pared by 3 bases and J by 6 bases, with 9 bases of the junction left unmatched. Sequencing was performed on PBMCs or T cells enriched from blood (not recorded which). The clonotype was recovered from a woman in her 40s who had recovered from COVID-19. The chain links TRBV24-1 to TRBJ1-2; 7 bases fit TRBD1. CDR3 sequence: CATSDPFTGTDGYTF. The DNA of the CDR3 is TGTGCCACCAGTGATCCATTCACCGGGACAGATGGCTACACCTTC.